Sequencing of this T cell receptor (beta chain) was carried out in a study of blood T cell repertoires in COVID-19. Background on the study: T cells, B-cell-depleted T cells, or PBMCs supplied cDNA or gDNA.

Some clones are missing from TCRdb's copy, which holds only in-frame ones; the method was immunoSEQ multiplex PCR. Of approximately 77,000 clones detected, more than 80% appear once; the ten largest clones hold 1.5% to 2.5%. The ends were cut back, 0 bases at V and 7 bases at J, with 10 bases in the middle. The germline V gene has CDR1 GTSNPN and CDR2 SVGIG (reference sequence). The CDR3 is 14 residues long. This clonotype was sampled from a man aged 30 to 45 with acute or convalescent COVID-19. Sequenced material: peripheral blood. V gene TRBV30 combines with J gene TRBJ1-6; weak D call: TRBD1 (5 bases). The DNA for the CDR3 is TGTGCCTGGAGTGTACGGGGGGGAAATTCACCCCTCCACTTT. As protein: CAWSVRGGNSPLHF.